Below are 27 T cell receptor beta chains sequenced from a single sample in a study of CD4 T cells in relation to SARS-CoV-2 and coronaviruses. The protocol was immunoSEQ multiplex PCR, while the TCRdb copy is restricted to in-frame clones and leaves out a portion. The table includes 68,000 or so clones, 85% to 95% detected once. Unexposed donor CD4+ T cells date from about 2011-2018, before the COVID-19 pandemic. The specimen was naive CD4+ T cells from PBMCs. As for subset: naive CD4+ T cells isolated by negative enrichment. Receptors originate from a human donor in good health.

The sample holds one count of this clone. The chain carries TRBV19 and TRBJ1-5, with D possibly TRBD1 on 5 matching bases. V lost 2 bases to trimming and J lost 11 bases, with 16 bases between them. The CDR3 extends over 14 amino acids. Germline-derived CDR1 and CDR2 are LNHDA and SQIVND (reference sequence). The CDR3 sequence: CASSIRDRQSTQHF. The CDR3 nucleotides read TGTGCCAGTAGTATACGGGACCGGCAGTCCACCCAGCATTTT.

This chain uses TRBV4-3 with TRBJ2-7; D could derive from TRBD1 or TRBD2 (5 bases each). CDR3 length: 14 residues. V lost 3 bases and J 1 base, leaving 10 bases between the germline ends. The germline V gene encodes CDR1 LGHNA and CDR2 YSLEER. The CDR3 sequence: CASSQSGQSYEQYF. CDR3 DNA: TGCGCCAGCAGCCAGTCGGGGCAGTCCTACGAGCAGTACTTC.

The chain recombines TRBV6-5 with TRBJ1-1; 8 bases fit TRBD1. The trim removed 4 bases at V and 5 bases at J, leaving 9 bases unmatched. This CDR3 has 15 amino acids. Germline values: CDR1 MNHEY, CDR2 SVGAGI. CDR3 coding DNA: TGTGCCAGCAGTTCCGCCCACAGGGGGGTTACTGAAGCTTTCTTT. This gives the protein CASSSAHRGVTEAFF.

V usage is TRBV27 and J usage is TRBJ2-3, with D uncertain. The CDR3 extends over 13 amino acids. CDR1 and CDR2 from the germline V gene are MNHEY and SMNVEV (reference sequence). Trimming stripped 6 bases from V and 5 bases from J, with 12 bases between. In DNA, the CDR3 is TGTGCCAGCAGGGAGTTCAACGGAGATACGCAGTATTTT. Residues: CASREFNGDTQYF.

CDR3 in DNA: TGTGCCAGCAGTTCTGCGGGGGGGGTAGCCAAAAACATTCAGTACTTC. The encoded protein is CASSSAGGVAKNIQYF. The chain recombines TRBV6-2 or TRBV6-3 with TRBJ2-4; 9 bases match TRBD2. The CDR3 has 16 residues. Looked up from germline, CDR1 is MNHEY and CDR2 is SVGEGT. Losses at the gene ends were 4 bases for V and 0 bases for J; bases not matched to a gene: 4.

This clone came up a few times. The gene calls are TRBV6-6 and TRBJ1-6, with D perhaps TRBD1 (6 bases). The germline V gene encodes CDR1 MNHNY and CDR2 SVGAGI (reference sequence). V dropped 7 bases and J dropped 10 bases, with 11 bases sitting between them. The CDR3 covers 12 residues. The CDR3 bases are TGTGCCAGCACGGAGGGGGACTCACCCCTCCACTTT. Its protein product is CASTEGDSPLHF.

J is TRBJ1-5 and V is TRBV15, with D perhaps TRBD1 (5 bases). CDR3 length: 15 residues. Trimming left V 1 base short and J 3 bases short, with 10 bases between. Looked up from germline, CDR1 is LNHNV and CDR2 is YYDKDF (reference sequence). CDR3 sequence reads: CATSRGGDSNQPQHF. CDR3 nucleotide sequence: TGTGCCACCAGCAGAGGGGGGGATTCCAATCAGCCCCAGCATTTT.

CDR3 sequence: CASSLRRLEKLFF. The CDR3 DNA is TGTGCCAGCAGTTTACGGCGTTTGGAAAAACTGTTTTTT. The V gene is TRBV27, the J gene TRBJ1-4; D is unresolved. V lost 2 bases, J lost 8 bases, and 9 bases lay in between. CDR1 is MNHEY and CDR2 is SMNVEV in the germline V gene (reference sequence). The CDR3 totals 13 residues.

The rearrangement links TRBV9 to TRBJ2-3; TRBD2 aligns across 10 bases. The CDR3 runs to 18 residues. Germline-derived CDR1 and CDR2 are SGDLS and YYNGEE. With 0 bases clipped from V and 2 bases from J, the junction kept 9 bases outside the gene matches. In DNA form, the CDR3 reads TGTGCCAGCAGCGTAGGGCCAGCGGGGGGGTTGTACACAGATACGCAGTATTTT. Translation gives CASSVGPAGGLYTDTQYF.

The CDR3 protein is CASSLAGSGGFDEQYF. The CDR3 DNA follows: TGCGCCAGCAGCTTGGCCGGGTCGGGAGGGTTCGACGAGCAGTACTTC. The chain couples TRBV5-1 to TRBJ2-7, with 8 bases lining up with TRBD2. This CDR3 comprises 16 residues. J was trimmed by 5 bases and V by 0 bases; bases with no gene match: 10. The germline V gene has CDR1 SGHRS and CDR2 YFSETQ.

The chain combines TRBV7-2 with TRBJ2-1, with D possibly being TRBD1 (6 bases). Trimming stripped 3 bases from V and 5 bases from J, with 11 bases between. The CDR3 length is 14 residues. Per germline, CDR1 SGHTA and CDR2 FQGNSA. The CDR3 reads CASSFPDRNNEQFF. For the CDR3, the DNA is TGTGCCAGCAGCTTCCCGGACAGAAACAATGAGCAGTTCTTC. Full variable domain (outside the CDR3, taken from reference TRBV7-2 and TRBJ2-1): GAGVSQSPSNKVTEKGKDVELRCDPISGHTALYWYRQSLGQGLEFLIYFQGNSAPDKSGLPSDRFSAERTGGSVSTLTIQRTQQEDSAVYLCASSFPDRNNEQFFGPGTRLTVL.

This clone is a singleton in its sample. The chain carries TRBV5-1 and TRBJ2-4; TRBD1 aligns across 9 bases. With V trimmed by 4 bases and J by 8 bases, 10 bases remained unmatched. This CDR3 comprises 15 residues. Per the germline V gene, CDR1 is SGHRS and CDR2 is YFSETQ. The CDR3 region is CASSVGGTGHHIQYF. The CDR3 nucleotides are TGCGCCAGCAGCGTTGGCGGGACAGGGCATCACATTCAGTACTTC.

V usage is TRBV5-4 and J usage is TRBJ2-3; 8 bases fit TRBD1. Germline assignment: CDR1 SGHNT and CDR2 YYREEE (reference sequence). V dropped 2 bases and J dropped 4; count of bases not matched to a gene: 3. The length of the CDR3 is 14 residues. The CDR3 bases are TGTGCCAGCAGCTTCAGGGGGCAGGCAGATACGCAGTATTTT. Its protein is CASSFRGQADTQYF.

V is TRBV29-1 and J is TRBJ1-2, with D possibly TRBD1 on 5 matching bases. The CDR3 runs 16 residues. Trimming left V 4 bases short and J 1 base short, with 19 bases between. Per germline, CDR1 SQVTM and CDR2 ANQGSEA. The CDR3 DNA reads TGCAGCGTTGGAGGGGAAAGCCTCTCATTTAACTATGGCTACACCTTC. This codes for CSVGGESLSFNYGYTF.

The rearrangement links TRBV12-3 or TRBV12-4 to TRBJ1-1; TRBD1 agrees at 10 bases. With 5 bases clipped from V and 11 bases from J, the junction kept 5 bases outside the gene matches. The CDR3 spans 12 residues. CDR3 residues: CASSPWDRGAFF. The DNA of the CDR3 is TGTGCCAGCAGTCCCTGGGACAGGGGCGCTTTCTTT.

This chain uses TRBV10-3 with TRBJ1-1; TRBD1 might be the D (5 bases). The CDR3 has 13 amino acids. Between the trimmed V and J ends, which lost 0 bases and 7 bases, there was a span of 9 bases. Per germline, CDR1 ENHRY and CDR2 SYGVKD. In DNA, the CDR3 is TGTGCCATCAGTGAGTCGGATGACAGTGAAGCTTTCTTT. This sequence encodes CAISESDDSEAFF.

This clone was counted once. This rearrangement joins TRBV12-3 or TRBV12-4 to TRBJ2-3; no definite D call. V was trimmed by 2 bases and J by 4 bases, leaving 7 bases between them. The CDR3 sequence is 13 residues long. The CDR3 region is CASSLFSPDTQYF. The DNA of the CDR3 is TGTGCCAGCAGTTTATTTTCACCAGATACGCAGTATTTT.

The genes are TRBV7-8 and TRBJ2-7; D may be TRBD1 (6 bases). Germline V gene data show CDR1 as SGHVS and CDR2 as FQNEAQ. Trimming took 1 base from V and 0 from J, leaving 16 bases between them. The CDR3 sequence is 17 residues long. CDR3 residues: CASSLVSRGTASYEQYF. The CDR3 bases are TGTGCCAGCAGCTTAGTTTCTAGGGGGACGGCCTCCTACGAGCAGTACTTC.

This chain uses TRBV2 with TRBJ2-7; 8 bases are shared with TRBD2. V shed 6 bases, J shed 0 bases, and the junction held 4 bases outside the gene matches. Germline-derived CDR1 and CDR2 are SNHLY and FYNNEI. This CDR3 is built from 14 residues. CDR3 in DNA: TGTGCCAGCAGACGGGAGGGGATCTCCTACGAGCAGTACTTC. It yields the protein CASRREGISYEQYF.

This clone was seen just once. The chain joins TRBV6-2 or TRBV6-3 to TRBJ2-4, with D possibly matching TRBD1 (5 bases). V was trimmed by 3 bases and J by 0 bases, leaving 12 bases between them. CDR3 length equals 16 residues. Looked up from germline, CDR1 is MNHEY and CDR2 is SVGEGT. DNA of the CDR3: TGTGCCAGCAGTTATCAGCCAGGGAAAGCCAAAAACATTCAGTACTTC. Protein product: CASSYQPGKAKNIQYF.

This chain links TRBV14 with TRBJ2-5, with 7 nucleotides matching TRBD1. Unmatched junction bases numbered 4, after V lost 1 base and J lost 5 bases. The length of the CDR3 is 14 residues. Germline V CDR1 and CDR2: SGHDN, FVKESK. The chain's CDR3 is CASSQGQGQETQYF. The CDR3 coding sequence is TGTGCCAGCAGCCAAGGACAGGGTCAGGAGACCCAGTACTTC.

The V call is TRBV5-1, the J call TRBJ2-3; the D gene is possibly TRBD2 (5 bases). CDR1 is SGHRS and CDR2 is YFSETQ in the germline V gene. The V gene lost 4 bases and the J gene lost 6 bases, with 15 bases spanning the gap. The CDR3 is made up of 14 amino acids. CDR3 in amino acids: CASSESRGPDTQYF. CDR3 DNA: TGCGCCAGCAGCGAGAGTCGAGGGCCCGATACGCAGTATTTT.

The chain carries TRBV5-6 and TRBJ1-4; the D is unclear. Germline-derived CDR1 and CDR2 are SGHDT and YYEEEE. V lost 5 bases to trimming and J lost 7 bases, with 15 bases between them. The CDR3 length is 14 residues. DNA of the CDR3: TGTGCCAGCAGATCCAATAGGGAGGGTGAAAAACTGTTTTTT. It encodes CASRSNREGEKLFF. The variable domain in full, with the rest retrieved from reference TRBV5-6 and TRBJ1-4, is DAGVTQSPTHLIKTRGQQVTLRCSPKSGHDTVSWYQQALGQGPQFIFQYYEEEERQRGNFPDRFSGHQFPNYSSELNVNALLLGDSALYLCASRSNREGEKLFFGSGTQLSVL.

The genes are TRBV7-2 and TRBJ2-7; a possible D gene is TRBD2 (7 bases). Germline V gene data show CDR1 as SGHTA and CDR2 as FQGNSA. Trimming took off 1 base at V and 0 bases at J, with 22 bases between the two ends. The CDR3 has 19 amino acids. Here the CDR3 reads CASSLVVGGGGGPSYEQYF. The CDR3 DNA follows: TGTGCCAGCAGCTTAGTTGTCGGTGGTGGCGGGGGCCCCTCCTACGAGCAGTACTTC.

This rearrangement joins TRBV21-1 to TRBJ2-7. TRBV21-1 is recorded as a pseudogene. The CDR3 runs to 15 residues. The chain's CDR3 is CASSVRAQPTYEQYF. CDR3 DNA: TGTGCCAGCAGCGTCCGGGCCCAGCCGACCTACGAGCAGTACTTC.

The chain recombines TRBV4-1 with TRBJ1-3; D is undetermined. The CDR3 is 19 residues long. The V gene lost 4 bases and the J gene lost 4 bases, with 26 bases spanning the gap. Germline V gene lookup returns CDR1 MGHRA and CDR2 YSYEKL. CDR3 protein: CASSLSRGGRGAVGNTIYF. CDR3 bases: TGCGCCAGCAGCCTGTCAAGAGGAGGTCGGGGAGCGGTGGGAAACACCATATATTTT.

This chain connects TRBV24-1 to TRBJ2-2; D ambiguous. The CDR3 is made up of 12 amino acids. Germline assignment: CDR1 KGHDR and CDR2 SFDVKD. The V end lost 6 bases, the J end lost 6 bases, and 7 bases lay between the germline ends. DNA for the CDR3: TGTGCCACCAGTCCCGTGGCCGGGGAGCTGTTTTTT. Translating gives CATSPVAGELFF.